This is a list of T cell receptor beta chains from one sample in a study of CD8 T cells in Susac syndrome. TCRdb analysed the immunoSEQ multiplex PCR reads with MiXCR anew, one entry per CDR3 protein. The sample has hundreds of thousands of distinct CDR3 sequences, roughly 93% seen once; the top ten hold over 0.15%. The specimen was CD4+ T cells from PBMCs. The receptors were gathered from a human donor with Susac syndrome. CDR3s include the opening cysteine and the closing phenylalanine or tryptophan. The D gene is left open where the match is weak.

D gene: NA; V gene: TRBV6-5; CDR3 protein: CASSYSAQGTGSYNSPLHF
D gene: NA; V gene: TRBV20-1; CDR3 protein: CSARARGISNQPQHF
D gene: NA; V gene: TRBV25-1; CDR3 protein: CASSPEKSTYNEQFF
D gene: TRBD2; V gene: TRBV20-1; CDR3 protein: CSARETSGVYEQYF
D gene: TRBD1; V gene: TRBV4-3; CDR3 protein: CASSQRDRDDYGYTF
D gene: NA; V gene: TRBV10-3; CDR3 protein: CAISETRQMNTEAFF
D gene: NA; V gene: TRBV6-5; CDR3 protein: CASSYSENTEAFF
D gene: NA; V gene: TRBV5-6; CDR3 protein: CASSRRGGRNTEAFF
D gene: NA; V gene: TRBV20-1; CDR3 protein: CSARGQRHSNQPQHF
D gene: TRBD2; V gene: TRBV28; CDR3 protein: CASSPGGRNTGELFF
D gene: NA; V gene: TRBV5-1; CDR3 protein: CASSRDFQETQYF
D gene: NA; V gene: TRBV20-1; CDR3 protein: CSAREPDRDEQYF
D gene: NA; V gene: TRBV7-9; CDR3 protein: CASGEGNTIYF
D gene: TRBD1; V gene: TRBV7-2; CDR3 protein: CASSRPLGTGGPGTEAFF
D gene: NA; V gene: TRBV12-3/TRBV12-4; CDR3 protein: CASSLTGKNIQYF
D gene: NA; V gene: TRBV12-3/TRBV12-4; CDR3 protein: CASSFPLGTTYGYTF
D gene: TRBD2; V gene: TRBV6-2/TRBV6-3; CDR3 protein: CASKTSSREQYF
D gene: NA; V gene: TRBV1; CDR3 protein: CTSQGVADTQETQYF
D gene: NA; V gene: TRBV24-1; CDR3 protein: CATRQGGTDTQYF
D gene: NA; V gene: TRBV3-1; CDR3 protein: CASSQKGWTEAFF
D gene: NA; V gene: TRBV29-1; CDR3 protein: CSVVIRTNEQYF
D gene: NA; V gene: TRBV30; CDR3 protein: CAWGQQEGGNQPQHF
D gene: TRBD1; V gene: TRBV5-1; CDR3 protein: CASSRRTGDDSPLHF
D gene: NA; V gene: TRBV5-4; CDR3 protein: CASSPLNNEQFF
D gene: TRBD1; V gene: TRBV20-1; CDR3 protein: CSARGPTGGGSYNEQFF
D gene: TRBD1; V gene: TRBV30; CDR3 protein: CAWTPGGVNLHTEAFF
D gene: TRBD2; V gene: TRBV20-1; CDR3 protein: CSARAGTSGGTYQETQYF
D gene: NA; V gene: TRBV7-2; CDR3 protein: CASTLGVEETQYF
D gene: NA; V gene: TRBV12-3/TRBV12-4; CDR3 protein: CASSSSAYGYTF
D gene: NA; V gene: TRBV6-2/TRBV6-3; CDR3 protein: CASSYWEDQPQHF
D gene: TRBD1; V gene: TRBV29-1; CDR3 protein: CSVLYPDRAGVYEQYF
D gene: NA; V gene: TRBV25-1; CDR3 protein: CASTPVGTGELFF
D gene: NA; V gene: TRBV9; CDR3 protein: CASSWGDTGELFF
D gene: NA; V gene: TRBV29-1; CDR3 protein: CSVEVGVREAFF
D gene: NA; V gene: TRBV30; CDR3 protein: CAWSVINLETQYF
D gene: NA; V gene: TRBV12-3/TRBV12-4; CDR3 protein: CASWGGTGELFF
D gene: NA; V gene: TRBV19; CDR3 protein: CASSTFLLETQYF
D gene: TRBD1; V gene: TRBV20-1; CDR3 protein: CSADPGQDTYEQYF
D gene: NA; V gene: TRBV30; CDR3 protein: CTMEVTVDPSYEQYF
D gene: NA; V gene: TRBV5-4; CDR3 protein: CASSEPGPTPYGYTF
D gene: TRBD1; V gene: TRBV28; CDR3 protein: CASSLGGQGDTEAFF
D gene: TRBD1; V gene: TRBV30; CDR3 protein: CAWGTGGAGTGELFF
D gene: NA; V gene: TRBV19; CDR3 protein: CASSPRGDGGTGELFF
D gene: NA; V gene: TRBV30; CDR3 protein: CAWSQRSGTEAFF
D gene: NA; V gene: TRBV19; CDR3 protein: CASSISNEQFF
D gene: TRBD2; V gene: TRBV5-1; CDR3 protein: CATWGGAGETYEQYF
D gene: NA; V gene: TRBV27; CDR3 protein: CASSFSNADTQYF
D gene: NA; V gene: TRBV5-1; CDR3 protein: CASSLGSLAANYEQYF
D gene: NA; V gene: TRBV7-2; CDR3 protein: CASSLPGVQPQHF
D gene: NA; V gene: TRBV27; CDR3 protein: CASSLYATTDTQYF
D gene: TRBD1; V gene: TRBV6-6; CDR3 protein: CASWTNRGTGGHEQYF